This T cell receptor (beta chain) was identified during a study of T cells after yellow fever vaccination. Of note for this clonotype: Its specificity is not known.

The germline V and J ends were trimmed by 3 bases and 0 bases, with 9 bases remaining between them. Germline V gives CDR1 DFQATT, CDR2 SNEGSKA (reference sequence). The CDR3 spans 14 residues. Regarding the study as a whole: Post-booster repertoires contained most primary-vaccination clones again (roughly 96% CD4, 85% to 90% CD8).

Using its own MiXCR run on the 5' RACE reads, TCRdb lists one record per CDR3 protein. This table has about 340,000 distinct CDR3 sequences, around an eighth appearing once. This TCR derives from a man aged 18 to 29 who received the YFV17D yellow fever vaccine. This chain joins TRBV20-1 and TRBJ1-5; the D is unclear. Sequencing was performed on CD4+ T cells sorted from PBMCs, taken 15 days after the yellow fever booster vaccination. The CDR3 is CSARLTGSNQPQHF. DNA of the CDR3: TGCAGTGCTAGGCTTACGGGTAGCAATCAGCCCCAGCATTTT.